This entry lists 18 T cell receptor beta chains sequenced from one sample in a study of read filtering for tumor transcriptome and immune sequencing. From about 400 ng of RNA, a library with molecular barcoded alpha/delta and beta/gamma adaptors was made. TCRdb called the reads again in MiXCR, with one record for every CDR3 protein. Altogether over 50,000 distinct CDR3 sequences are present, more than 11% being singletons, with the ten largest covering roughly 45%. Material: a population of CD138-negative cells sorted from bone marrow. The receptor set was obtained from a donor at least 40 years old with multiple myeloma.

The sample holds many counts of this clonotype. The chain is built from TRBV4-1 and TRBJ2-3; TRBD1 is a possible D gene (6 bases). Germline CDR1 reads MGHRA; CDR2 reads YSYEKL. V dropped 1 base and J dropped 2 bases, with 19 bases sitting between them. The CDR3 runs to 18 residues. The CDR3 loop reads CASSQVGGPGRDTDTQYF. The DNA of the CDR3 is TGCGCCAGCAGCCAAGTAGGGGGACCGGGACGGGACACAGATACGCAGTATTTT.

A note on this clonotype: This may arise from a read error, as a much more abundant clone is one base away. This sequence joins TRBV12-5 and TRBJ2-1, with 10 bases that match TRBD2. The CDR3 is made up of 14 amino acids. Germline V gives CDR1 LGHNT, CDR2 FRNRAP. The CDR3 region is CARGSSSGRNEQFF. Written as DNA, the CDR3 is TGTGCTAGAGGTTCCTCTAGCGGGAGAAATGAGCAGTTCTTC.

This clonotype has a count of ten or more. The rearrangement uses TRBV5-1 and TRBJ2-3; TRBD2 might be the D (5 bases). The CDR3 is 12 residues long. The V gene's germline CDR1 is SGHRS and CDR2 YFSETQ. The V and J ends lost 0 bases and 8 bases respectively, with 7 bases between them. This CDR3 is CASSLGEGTQYF. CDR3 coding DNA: TGCGCCAGCAGCTTGGGAGAGGGTACGCAGTATTTT.

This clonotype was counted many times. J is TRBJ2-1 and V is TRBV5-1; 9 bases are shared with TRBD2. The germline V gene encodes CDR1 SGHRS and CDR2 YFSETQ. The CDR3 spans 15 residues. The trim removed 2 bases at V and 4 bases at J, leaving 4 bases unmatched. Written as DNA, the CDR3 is TGCGCCAGCAGCTTCGTAGCGGGAGCTTACAATGAGCAGTTCTTC. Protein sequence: CASSFVAGAYNEQFF. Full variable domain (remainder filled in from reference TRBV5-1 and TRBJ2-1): KAGVTQTPRYLIKTRGQQVTLSCSPISGHRSVSWYQQTPGQGLQFLFEYFSETQRNKGNFPGRFSGRQFSNSRSEMNVSTLELGDSALYLCASSFVAGAYNEQFFGPGTRLTVL.

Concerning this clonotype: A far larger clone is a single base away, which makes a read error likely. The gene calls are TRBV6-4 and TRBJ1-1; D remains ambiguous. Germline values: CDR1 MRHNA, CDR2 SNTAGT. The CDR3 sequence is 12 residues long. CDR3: CASSPRTTEAVF. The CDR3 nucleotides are TGTGCCAGCAGTCCCCGGACCACTGAAGCTGTCTTT.

The CDR3 is CASRDSGTSSYEQYF. The CDR3 bases are TGTGCCAGCAGGGATAGCGGGACTAGCTCCTACGAGCAGTACTTC. The chain employs TRBV3-1 and TRBJ2-7; 8 bases fit TRBD2. J lost 0 bases, V lost 6 bases, and 7 bases had no gene match. CDR1 is LGHDT, CDR2 YNNKEL, per germline (reference sequence). The CDR3 is made up of 15 amino acids.

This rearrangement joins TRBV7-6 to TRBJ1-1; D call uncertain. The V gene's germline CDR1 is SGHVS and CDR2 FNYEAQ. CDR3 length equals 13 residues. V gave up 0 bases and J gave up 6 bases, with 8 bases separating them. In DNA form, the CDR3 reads TGTGCCAGCAGCTTAGCGCCTAATGCTGAAGCTTTCTTT. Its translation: CASSLAPNAEAFF.

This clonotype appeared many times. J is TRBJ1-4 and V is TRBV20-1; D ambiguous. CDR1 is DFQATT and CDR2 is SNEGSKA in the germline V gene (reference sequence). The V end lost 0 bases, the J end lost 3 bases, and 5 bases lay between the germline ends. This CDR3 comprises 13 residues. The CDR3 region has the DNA TGCAGTGCTAGAGAGGGTGCTAATGAAAAACTGTTTTTT. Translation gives CSAREGANEKLFF.

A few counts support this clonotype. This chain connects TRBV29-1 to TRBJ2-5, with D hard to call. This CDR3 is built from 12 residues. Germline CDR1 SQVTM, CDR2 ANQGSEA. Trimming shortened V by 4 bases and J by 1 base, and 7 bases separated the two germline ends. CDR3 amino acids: CSVVAAQETQYF. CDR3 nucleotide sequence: TGCAGCGTTGTCGCAGCCCAAGAGACCCAGTACTTC.

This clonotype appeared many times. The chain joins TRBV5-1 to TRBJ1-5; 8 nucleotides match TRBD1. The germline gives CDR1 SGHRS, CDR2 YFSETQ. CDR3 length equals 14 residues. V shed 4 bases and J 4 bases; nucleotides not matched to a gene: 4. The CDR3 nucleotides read TGCGCCAGCAGCCCGGGGACAGGTAATCAGCCCCAGCATTTT. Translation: CASSPGTGNQPQHF.

CDR3 DNA: TGTGCCAGCAGTTCCTCTTATGGGACAGGGGGCGATGGCTACACCTTC. Amino acid sequence: CASSSSYGTGGDGYTF. The chain couples TRBV27 to TRBJ1-2, with 12 bases fitting TRBD1. The CDR3 consists of 16 residues. V trimming: 4 bases; J trimming: 6 bases; junction bases outside the gene matches: 9. CDR1 MNHEY and CDR2 SMNVEV come from the germline V gene (reference sequence).

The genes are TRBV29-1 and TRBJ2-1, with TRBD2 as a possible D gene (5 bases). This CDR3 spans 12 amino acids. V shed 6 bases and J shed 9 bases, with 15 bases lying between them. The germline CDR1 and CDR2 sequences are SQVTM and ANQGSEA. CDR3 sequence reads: CSVGLSTIEQFF. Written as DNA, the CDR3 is TGCAGCGTCGGACTGTCTACAATTGAGCAGTTCTTC.

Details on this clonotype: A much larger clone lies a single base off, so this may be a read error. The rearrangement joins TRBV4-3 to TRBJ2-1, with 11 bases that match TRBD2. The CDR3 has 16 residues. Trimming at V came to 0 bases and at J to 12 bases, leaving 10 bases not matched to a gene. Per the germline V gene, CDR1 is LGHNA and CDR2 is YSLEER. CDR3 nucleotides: TGCGCCAGCAGCCAAGAGCAACTAGCGGGGGCGAGGTGGCAGTTCTTC. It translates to CASSQEQLAGARWQFF.

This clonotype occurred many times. As DNA, the CDR3 is TGTGCCTGGAGTCGGTGGGGCGAGAACACTGAAGCTTTCTTT. The encoded protein is CAWSRWGENTEAFF. This chain links TRBV30 with TRBJ1-1; TRBD1 is a possible D gene (5 bases). Trimming removed 2 bases from V and 1 base from J, with 11 bases in between. The CDR3 is 14 residues long. Germline-derived CDR1 and CDR2 are GTSNPN and SVGIG (reference sequence).

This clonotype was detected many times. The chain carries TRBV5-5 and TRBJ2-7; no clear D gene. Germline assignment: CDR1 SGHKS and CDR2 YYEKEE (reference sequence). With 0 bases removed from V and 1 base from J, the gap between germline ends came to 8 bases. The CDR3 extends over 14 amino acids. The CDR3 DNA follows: TGTGCCAGCAGCTTGGCGTCAGGATCCTACGAGCAGTACTTC. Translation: CASSLASGSYEQYF.

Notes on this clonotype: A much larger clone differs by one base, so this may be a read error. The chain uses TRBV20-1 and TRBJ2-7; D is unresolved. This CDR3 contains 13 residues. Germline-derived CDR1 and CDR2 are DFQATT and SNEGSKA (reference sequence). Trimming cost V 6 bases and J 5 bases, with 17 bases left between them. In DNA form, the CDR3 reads TGCAGTGCCCCTTTTGCAGAGGCCAACGAGCAGTACTTC. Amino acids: CSAPFAEANEQYF.

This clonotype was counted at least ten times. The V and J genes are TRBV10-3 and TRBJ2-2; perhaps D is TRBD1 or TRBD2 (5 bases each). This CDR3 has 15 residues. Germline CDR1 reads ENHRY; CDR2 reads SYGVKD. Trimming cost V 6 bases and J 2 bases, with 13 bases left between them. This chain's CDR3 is CAISTGPLNTGELFF. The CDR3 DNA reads TGTGCCATCAGCACGGGACCCCTCAACACCGGGGAGCTGTTTTTT.

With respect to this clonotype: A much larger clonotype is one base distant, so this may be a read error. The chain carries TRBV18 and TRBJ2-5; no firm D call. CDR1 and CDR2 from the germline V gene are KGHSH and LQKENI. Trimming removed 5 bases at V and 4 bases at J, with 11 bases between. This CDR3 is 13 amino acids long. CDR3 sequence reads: CASSAGSRETQYF. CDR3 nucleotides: TGTGCCAGCTCAGCCGGAAGTAGAGAGACCCAGTACTTC.